This TCR beta chain was sequenced for a study of T cells after yellow fever vaccination. Study results and caveats: Bulk-population clonotypes that are abundant could appear as contaminants in FACS-sorted repertoires. The appearance of a small share of clonotypes in both CD4 and CD8 compartments was observed. Most clones from primary vaccination were detected again post-booster (roughly 96% CD4, roughly 91% CD8).

The CDR3 is 11 amino acids. In germline, CDR1 is DFQATT, CDR2 SNEGSKA (reference sequence). TCRdb recomputed calls from the 5' RACE reads with MiXCR, one row per CDR3 protein. The table shows approximately 550,000 distinct CDR3 sequences, with 13% occurring only once. In its sample, this clonotype was seen many times. Its matching antigen is unknown. This TCR derives from a man aged 25 to 40 who received the YFV17D yellow fever vaccine. The specimen comprised PBMCs, sampled on the day of the yellow fever booster vaccination. J is TRBJ2-1 and V is TRBV20-1, with D perhaps given as TRBD1 or TRBD2 (5 bases each). CDR3 amino acids: CTAAGTHEQFF. CDR3 sequence (DNA): TGCACAGCGGCCGGGACGCATGAGCAGTTCTTC.